This TCR beta chain was recorded in a study of T cells in localized non-small cell lung cancer. The study, taken as a whole, reports: There was higher T cell clonality in uninvolved adjacent lung than in tumor, and it was highest there.

Produced via immunoSEQ multiplex PCR; TCRdb's table is partial and in-frame only. The table lists over a thousand clones, around two fifths of them singletons. As to this clone: As yet, its antigen is unknown.

CDR3 length equals 14 residues. CDR1 is SGDLS and CDR2 is YYNGEE in the germline V gene. The V end lost 0 bases, the J end lost 2 bases, and 8 bases lay between the germline ends. The receptor was isolated from a woman aged 40-75 years with stage II squamous cell lung carcinoma. The chain recombines TRBV9 with TRBJ1-1, with no clear D. This specimen was normal lung tissue next to the tumor, taken before any cancer treatment. CDR3 region: CASSVGEINTEAFF. The CDR3 DNA sequence: TGTGCCAGCAGCGTAGGGGAGATCAACACTGAAGCTTTCTTT.